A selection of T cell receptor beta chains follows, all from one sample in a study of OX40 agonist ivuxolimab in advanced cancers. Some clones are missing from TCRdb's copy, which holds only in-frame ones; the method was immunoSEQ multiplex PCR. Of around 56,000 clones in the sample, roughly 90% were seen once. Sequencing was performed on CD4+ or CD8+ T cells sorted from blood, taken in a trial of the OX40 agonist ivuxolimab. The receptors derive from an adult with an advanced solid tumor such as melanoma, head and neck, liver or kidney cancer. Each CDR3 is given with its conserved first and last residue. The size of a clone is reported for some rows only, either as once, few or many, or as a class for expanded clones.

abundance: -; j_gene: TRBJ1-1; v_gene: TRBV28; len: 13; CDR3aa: CASRDQGRTEAFF
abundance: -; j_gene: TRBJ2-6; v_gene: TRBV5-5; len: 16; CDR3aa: CASSLVEGSGANVLTF
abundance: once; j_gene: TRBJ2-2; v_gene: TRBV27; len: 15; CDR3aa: CASSLGAGHTGELFF
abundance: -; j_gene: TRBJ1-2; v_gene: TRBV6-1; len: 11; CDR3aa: CASSEWGGYTF
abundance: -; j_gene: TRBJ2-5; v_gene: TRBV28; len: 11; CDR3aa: CASLGQETQYF
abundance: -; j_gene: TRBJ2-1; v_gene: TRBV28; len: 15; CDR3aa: CASTLEGTYYNEQFF
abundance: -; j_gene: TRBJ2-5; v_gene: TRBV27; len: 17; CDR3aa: CARSWPTGYEDQETQYF
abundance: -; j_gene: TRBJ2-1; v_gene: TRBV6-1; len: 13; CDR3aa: CASSYYSHNEQFF
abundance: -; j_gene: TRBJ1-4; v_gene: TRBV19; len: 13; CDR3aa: CASSISGPGELFF
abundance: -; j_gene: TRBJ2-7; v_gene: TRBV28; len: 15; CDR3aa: CASSSGRDTDYEQYF
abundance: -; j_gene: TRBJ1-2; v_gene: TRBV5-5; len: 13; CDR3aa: CASMLGSDYGYTF
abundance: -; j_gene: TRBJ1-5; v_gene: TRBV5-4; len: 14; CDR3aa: CASSIQGWDQPQHF
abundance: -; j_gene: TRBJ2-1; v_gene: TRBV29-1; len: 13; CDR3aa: CSVESSVYNEQFF
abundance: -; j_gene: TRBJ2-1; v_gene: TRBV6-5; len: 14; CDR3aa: CASSPTGDANEQFF
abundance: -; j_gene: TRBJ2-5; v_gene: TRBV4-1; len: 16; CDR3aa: CASSQAPGDSQETQYF
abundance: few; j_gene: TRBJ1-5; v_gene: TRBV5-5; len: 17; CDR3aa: CASSLSPRDGSNQPQHF